A single sample gave rise to the 14 T cell receptor beta chains below, sequenced in a study of T cells in women clearing cervical HPV infection. Method: immunoSEQ multiplex PCR; TCRdb's copy keeps in-frame clones and lacks some. The specimen's table records about 35,000 clones. The sample was blood buffy coat. These receptors all come from a woman between 18 and 75 years old with a cervical HPV16 infection that either progressed to CIN3+ or cleared (not recorded which).

The CDR3 region is CASSLVPGRTYDYTF. CDR3 DNA, as far as it was read: TGTGCCAGCAGCTTAGTTCCAGGGAGGACCTACGAC. The rearrangement joins TRBV7-2 to TRBJ1-2; D may be TRBD1 (5 bases). The missing CDR3 end, 3 residues past where the read stops, is filled in from the germline J gene. The CDR3 runs to 15 residues. Germline CDR1 and CDR2: SGHTA and FQGNSA.

Concerning this clone: The read finishes 3 residues shy of the CDR3 end, and the germline J gene is used to complete it. V gene TRBV3-1 (or the pseudogene TRBV3-2) combines with J gene TRBJ2-1, with TRBD2 identical over 11 bases. The junction had 10 bases not matched to a gene; V was cut back by 2 bases and J by 4 bases. The CDR3 is made up of 18 amino acids. Germline V CDR1 and CDR2: LGHDT, YNNKEL (reference sequence). CDR3 loop: CASSQFLTSGGPYNEQFF. The part of the CDR3 DNA that was read is TGTGCCAGCAGCCAATTTCTCACTAGCGGGGGCCCTTACAATGAG.

As for this clone: Read sequence stops 3 residues before the CDR3 end, and the germline J gene provides the missing end. The chain has TRBV7-9 and TRBJ2-4; a possible D gene is TRBD1 (6 bases). Per germline, CDR1 SEHNR and CDR2 FQNEAQ (reference sequence). CDR3 length equals 15 residues. The sequenced part of the CDR3 DNA is TGTGCCAGCAGCCCTGGGGGCACAACAGGGTCGGTT. Translation: CASSPGGTTGSV. The full CDR3 is CASSPGGTTGSVQYF. Together with reference TRBV7-9 and TRBJ2-4, the CDR3 gives the full variable domain: DTGVSQNPRHKITKRGQNVTFRCDPISEHNRLYWYRQTLGQGPEFLTYFQNEAQLEKSRLLSDRFSAERPKGSFSTLEIQRTEQGDSAMYLCASSPGGTTGSVQYFGAGTRLSVL.

With regard to this clone: The read ends 3 residues early relative to the CDR3; the germline J gene fills the gap. The chain couples TRBV6-2 or TRBV6-3 to TRBJ2-2, with TRBD1 matching over 8 bases. CDR1 is MNHEY, CDR2 SVGEGT, per germline. The CDR3 covers 16 residues. With V trimmed by 5 bases and J by 9 bases, 14 bases remained unmatched. This CDR3 reads CASSPPRQGAHRELFF. CDR3 bases read: TGTGCCAGCAGTCCCCCGCGGCAGGGGGCGCATCGGGAG.

Concerning this clone itself: The CDR3 goes on 3 residues after the read ends, and that part is filled in from the germline J gene. This chain joins TRBV4-1 and TRBJ1-2, with a tentative D call TRBD1 (6 bases). The CDR3 loop spans 16 amino acids. V was clipped by 1 base and J by 2 bases, with 14 bases between them. Germline assignment: CDR1 MGHRA and CDR2 YSYEKL. CDR3 sequence: CASSQGAGTPNYGYTF. CDR3 bases read: TGCGCCAGCAGCCAAGGGGCCGGGACACCAAACTATGGC.

With respect to this clone: The CDR3 end falls 3 residues outside the read, so it is completed with the germline J gene. The chain has TRBV27 and TRBJ1-1; the match to TRBD1 covers 8 bases. The CDR3 loop spans 15 amino acids. V lost 5 bases, J lost 3 bases, and 8 bases stayed unmatched. Germline-derived CDR1 and CDR2 are MNHEY and SMNVEV (reference sequence). CDR3 protein: CASSKTGVADTEAFF. The part of the CDR3 DNA that was read is TGTGCCAGCAGTAAGACAGGGGTCGCGGACACTGAA.

As for this clone: The read finishes 3 residues shy of the CDR3 end, and the germline J gene is used to complete it. The chain carries TRBV7-8 and TRBJ2-3; D gene ambiguous. Germline V gene sequence: CDR1 SGHVS, CDR2 FQNEAQ. Trimming left V 0 bases short and J 0 bases short, with 10 bases between. This CDR3 is 16 amino acids long. The CDR3 loop is CASSLAGPLSTDTQYF. The sequenced CDR3 bases are TGTGCCAGCAGCTTAGCTGGCCCCCTTAGCACAGATACG.

A note on this clone: Read data end 3 residues before the CDR3 end; the end is taken from the germline J gene. The chain recombines TRBV18 with TRBJ2-4; the match to TRBD1 covers 7 bases. Looked up from germline, CDR1 is KGHSH and CDR2 is LQKENI. CDR3 size: 16 residues. The covered CDR3 bases are TGTGCCAGCTCACCTCGGACAGAGGGGGCTGGCTATGGT. As protein: CASSPRTEGAGYG. The entire CDR3 protein reads CASSPRTEGAGYGQYF.

Partial CDR3 DNA: TGTGCCAGCTCACCGGGGACAGGGGGTGAAAAA. Its protein is CASSPGTGGEK. The entire CDR3 protein reads CASSPGTGGEKLFF. This chain joins TRBV18 and TRBJ1-4, with 11 bases lining up with TRBD1. The missing CDR3 end, 3 residues past where the read stops, is filled in from the germline J gene. Losses at the gene ends were 3 bases for V and 7 bases for J; bases not matched to a gene: 1. CDR3 length: 14 amino acids. CDR1 KGHSH and CDR2 LQKENI come from the germline V gene.

A note on this clone: The read ends 3 residues shy of where the CDR3 ends; the end is completed using the germline J gene. This chain connects TRBV30 to TRBJ1-2; possibly TRBD1 for D (5 bases). The CDR3 is 14 amino acids. Germline lookup yields CDR1 GTSNPN and CDR2 SVGIG (reference sequence). The sequenced part of the CDR3 DNA is TGTGCCTGGAGTGTAAGCGGGGGTACCTACGAC. This sequence encodes CAWSVSGGTYD. The complete CDR3 sequence is CAWSVSGGTYDYTF.

As to this clone: Read coverage stops 3 residues before the CDR3 terminus; the germline J gene supplies the remainder. V and J are TRBV7-2 and TRBJ1-1; D ambiguous. There are 15 residues in the CDR3. V lost 3 bases and J 0 bases, leaving 11 bases between the germline ends. Germline assignment: CDR1 SGHTA and CDR2 FQGNSA. The covered CDR3 bases are TGTGCCAGCAGCTTGGCTCCCTCAATGAACACTGAA. Amino acids: CASSLAPSMNTE. The whole CDR3 sequence reads CASSLAPSMNTEAFF.

A word on this clone: The read halts 3 residues ahead of the CDR3 end, with the missing end drawn from the germline J gene. The chain links TRBV5-1 to TRBJ1-1; D is uncertain. This CDR3 is built from 14 residues. Germline V lookup: CDR1 SGHRS, CDR2 YFSETQ. V lost 0 bases and J 1 base, leaving 7 bases between the germline ends. The DNA read from the CDR3 is TGCGCCAGCAGCTTGGCTACTAGGAACACTGAA. Residues: CASSLATRNTE. The CDR3 as a whole reads CASSLATRNTEAFF.

Points on this clone: The CDR3 end is not reached by the read, which stops 3 residues before it; the germline J gene fills it in. The chain employs TRBV18 and TRBJ1-1; TRBD1 aligns across 9 bases. Germline V gene lookup returns CDR1 KGHSH and CDR2 LQKENI. The CDR3 spans 12 residues. The CDR3 sequence is CASTDGTGEAFF. Incomplete CDR3 DNA: TGTGCCAGTACCGACGGGACAGGGGAA.

In the case of this clone: The CDR3 end is not reached by the read, which stops 3 residues before it; the germline J gene fills it in. The rearrangement joins TRBV6-2 or TRBV6-3 to TRBJ2-3; D is uncertain. Germline V CDR1 and CDR2: MNHEY, SVGEGT. Trimming took 11 bases from V and 2 from J, leaving 17 bases between them. The CDR3 is made up of 14 amino acids. CDR3 DNA (partial): TGTGCCTCCCCCCGGTCCGAGTACACAGATACG. Its translation is CASPRSEYTDT. The entire CDR3 sequence reads CASPRSEYTDTQYF.